This is a list of T cell receptor beta chains from one sample in a study of PD-1 blockade in mismatch repair-deficient tumors. Clones were read by immunoSEQ multiplex PCR, and TCRdb kept only the in-frame ones, dropping some. The sample has around 13,000 clones, about nine tenths seen once. No antigen is known for these receptors. Source: cells cultured in vitro, taken from a patient treated with pembrolizumab. The receptors shown here come from an adult with mismatch repair-deficient cancer. The CDR3 runs from the conserved cysteine through the conserved F or W. The D gene is left open where the match is weak. Clone size is stated in some rows and not others, as once, few, many or a class when expanded.

cdr3_nt: TGTGCCAGCAGCCAAGACACTTACAATGAGCAGTTCTTC; cdr3_aa: CASSQDTYNEQFF; clone_size: -; v_call: TRBV4-2; j_call: TRBJ2-1; d_call: -
cdr3_nt: TGTGCCATCAGTGGTGGGACAGGGGACAATGAGCAGTTCTTC; cdr3_aa: CAISGGTGDNEQFF; clone_size: -; v_call: TRBV10-3; j_call: TRBJ2-1; d_call: TRBD1
cdr3_nt: TGCGCCAGCAGCTTGGGCAACCATGACTATGGCTACACCTTC; cdr3_aa: CASSLGNHDYGYTF; clone_size: -; v_call: TRBV5-1; j_call: TRBJ1-2; d_call: -
cdr3_nt: TGTGCCAGCAGCTTAGAACTAGTCTACAATGAGCAGTTCTTC; cdr3_aa: CASSLELVYNEQFF; clone_size: once; v_call: TRBV7-8; j_call: TRBJ2-1; d_call: -
cdr3_nt: TGTGCCAGCAGCCCCCAGGGGGTCGGGACAGATACGCAGTATTTT; cdr3_aa: CASSPQGVGTDTQYF; clone_size: -; v_call: TRBV27; j_call: TRBJ2-3; d_call: TRBD1
cdr3_nt: TGTGCCAGCAGCGATCAACAGGGGTATCAGCCCCAGCATTTT; cdr3_aa: CASSDQQGYQPQHF; clone_size: -; v_call: TRBV6-1; j_call: TRBJ1-5; d_call: TRBD1
cdr3_nt: TGTGCCAGCAGTTTATTGGCCCCCGTGGGGGAGACAGATACGCAGTATTTT; cdr3_aa: CASSLLAPVGETDTQYF; clone_size: -; v_call: TRBV27; j_call: TRBJ2-3; d_call: -
cdr3_nt: TGTGCCAGCAGTTACTCGAGGGGCGGGAGTGGGGAGCTGTTTTTT; cdr3_aa: CASSYSRGGSGELFF; clone_size: few; v_call: TRBV6-6; j_call: TRBJ2-2; d_call: TRBD2
cdr3_nt: TGTGCCAGCAGCCCTAATACTAACATGAACACTGAAGCTTTCTTT; cdr3_aa: CASSPNTNMNTEAFF; clone_size: -; v_call: TRBV7-2; j_call: TRBJ1-1; d_call: -
cdr3_nt: TGTGCCAGTAGTATGGTCCCAAATCAGCCCCAGCATTTT; cdr3_aa: CASSMVPNQPQHF; clone_size: -; v_call: TRBV19; j_call: TRBJ1-5; d_call: -
cdr3_nt: TGCGCCAGCAGCTTGGCCCCGGTGAACTATGGCTACACCTTC; cdr3_aa: CASSLAPVNYGYTF; clone_size: few; v_call: TRBV5-1; j_call: TRBJ1-2; d_call: -
cdr3_nt: TGTGCCAGCAGTTTCGTCTCCCAAGACATTCAGTACTTC; cdr3_aa: CASSFVSQDIQYF; clone_size: -; v_call: TRBV28; j_call: TRBJ2-4; d_call: -
cdr3_nt: TGTGCCAGCAGTTTGACCGGCTCGGGCACAGATACGCAGTATTTT; cdr3_aa: CASSLTGSGTDTQYF; clone_size: -; v_call: TRBV28; j_call: TRBJ2-3; d_call: -
cdr3_nt: TGTGCCAGCAGTAGGGGCAATCAGCCCCAGCATTTT; cdr3_aa: CASSRGNQPQHF; clone_size: -; v_call: TRBV6-1; j_call: TRBJ1-5; d_call: -
cdr3_nt: TGCGCCAGCAGGCTTTATCCCGGGGGGACAGGGGATCCCGGGGAGCTGTTTTTT; cdr3_aa: CASRLYPGGTGDPGELFF; clone_size: -; v_call: TRBV5-1; j_call: TRBJ2-2; d_call: TRBD1
cdr3_nt: TGTGCCAGCAGCCACAATGTTGTTCGGGGCGCCGGGGAGACCCAGTACTTC; cdr3_aa: CASSHNVVRGAGETQYF; clone_size: few; v_call: TRBV7-8; j_call: TRBJ2-5; d_call: -
cdr3_nt: TGTGCCAGCAGCCCCAATGATGAGCAGTTCTTC; cdr3_aa: CASSPNDEQFF; clone_size: -; v_call: TRBV7-3; j_call: TRBJ2-1; d_call: -
cdr3_nt: TGTGCCAGCAGTTTAGGGCAGGTCCCTCTCTTT; cdr3_aa: CASSLGQVPLF; clone_size: -; v_call: TRBV28; j_call: TRBJ1-1; d_call: -
cdr3_nt: TGTGCCAGCAGCAGGATCGGCCACTCCTACGAGCAGTACTTC; cdr3_aa: CASSRIGHSYEQYF; clone_size: once; v_call: TRBV9; j_call: TRBJ2-7; d_call: -
cdr3_nt: TGTGCCACCGAGTGGGGGGCGAAAAACATTCAGTACTTC; cdr3_aa: CATEWGAKNIQYF; clone_size: -; v_call: TRBV28; j_call: TRBJ2-4; d_call: -
cdr3_nt: TGTGCCAGCAGCTTAACAGGGAGCGAGCAGTACTTC; cdr3_aa: CASSLTGSEQYF; clone_size: -; v_call: TRBV7-9; j_call: TRBJ2-7; d_call: -
cdr3_nt: TGTGCCAGCTCCTGGACATCCCCCGGTGGCGGGGAGCTGTTTTTT; cdr3_aa: CASSWTSPGGGELFF; clone_size: -; v_call: TRBV18; j_call: TRBJ2-2; d_call: -
cdr3_nt: TGTGCCAGCAGCCCAACTTTACAGGGGAGGGCCTACGAGCAGTACTTC; cdr3_aa: CASSPTLQGRAYEQYF; clone_size: medium-sized; v_call: TRBV13; j_call: TRBJ2-7; d_call: -
cdr3_nt: TGTGCCAGCGGGCCCCGGGGAGGTGGCTACACCTTC; cdr3_aa: CASGPRGGGYTF; clone_size: once; v_call: TRBV6-5; j_call: TRBJ1-2; d_call: -
cdr3_nt: TGTGCCAGCAGCTTAGGGCTAGAGAGCTACAATGAGCAGTTCTTC; cdr3_aa: CASSLGLESYNEQFF; clone_size: -; v_call: TRBV7-8; j_call: TRBJ2-1; d_call: -
cdr3_nt: TGTGCCAGCAGCGGGGTAGGCTACGAGCAGTACTTC; cdr3_aa: CASSGVGYEQYF; clone_size: -; v_call: TRBV25-1; j_call: TRBJ2-7; d_call: -
cdr3_nt: TGTGCCAGCAGCTGGGGACAGCAAGAGACCCAGTACTTC; cdr3_aa: CASSWGQQETQYF; clone_size: -; v_call: TRBV7-2; j_call: TRBJ2-5; d_call: TRBD1
cdr3_nt: TGTGCCAGCAGTTTCCCAGGGGGCGGGACTGAAGCTTTCTTT; cdr3_aa: CASSFPGGGTEAFF; clone_size: -; v_call: TRBV28; j_call: TRBJ1-1; d_call: TRBD1
cdr3_nt: TGTGCCAGCCGGGGAGGGGGCGGGAGTAAGTACCACACAGATACGCAGTATTTT; cdr3_aa: CASRGGGGSKYHTDTQYF; clone_size: -; v_call: TRBV11-2; j_call: TRBJ2-3; d_call: -
cdr3_nt: TGTGCTAGTGGTTTGGTAACCGGGCAGAAACAGAACACTGAAGCTTTCTTT; cdr3_aa: CASGLVTGQKQNTEAFF; clone_size: -; v_call: TRBV12-5; j_call: TRBJ1-1; d_call: -
cdr3_nt: TGTGCCAGCAGCCGGGGACTAGGGAATGAGCAGTTCTTC; cdr3_aa: CASSRGLGNEQFF; clone_size: -; v_call: TRBV14; j_call: TRBJ2-1; d_call: TRBD2
cdr3_nt: TGTGCCAGCAGAAAGATCAGTAACTATGGCTACACCTTC; cdr3_aa: CASRKISNYGYTF; clone_size: few; v_call: TRBV6-5; j_call: TRBJ1-2; d_call: -
cdr3_nt: TGTGCCCAAAACCGGTTTGGGGGCGACACTGAAGCTTTCTTT; cdr3_aa: CAQNRFGGDTEAFF; clone_size: -; v_call: TRBV30; j_call: TRBJ1-1; d_call: -
cdr3_nt: TGTGCCAGCAGCCGAGGTGGACAGATGAACACTGAAGCTTTCTTT; cdr3_aa: CASSRGGQMNTEAFF; clone_size: once; v_call: TRBV4-2; j_call: TRBJ1-1; d_call: -
cdr3_nt: TGTGCCAGCAGCTCCTCCAGCGTCTCATCATACGAGCAGTACTTC; cdr3_aa: CASSSSSVSSYEQYF; clone_size: -; v_call: TRBV7-3; j_call: TRBJ2-7; d_call: -
cdr3_nt: TGCGCCAGCAGACAGGTCACTGAAGCTTTCTTT; cdr3_aa: CASRQVTEAFF; clone_size: -; v_call: TRBV10-2; j_call: TRBJ1-1; d_call: -
cdr3_nt: TGTGCCAGCAGATACAGGGGGCGCGGGGAGACCCAGTACTTC; cdr3_aa: CASRYRGRGETQYF; clone_size: -; v_call: TRBV7-8; j_call: TRBJ2-5; d_call: TRBD1
cdr3_nt: TGTGCCAGCAGTTTAATAGAACAGGGTTACCTAAATTCACCCCTCCACTTT; cdr3_aa: CASSLIEQGYLNSPLHF; clone_size: -; v_call: TRBV28; j_call: TRBJ1-6; d_call: -
cdr3_nt: TGTGCCTGGACCCGGGGAAGCTCCTACAATGAGCAGTTCTTC; cdr3_aa: CAWTRGSSYNEQFF; clone_size: -; v_call: TRBV30; j_call: TRBJ2-1; d_call: -
cdr3_nt: TGTGCCAGCAGTCCCGACAGGGTAGTTGAACACCGGGGAGCTGTTTTT; cdr3_aa: CASSPDRVVEHRGAVF; clone_size: -; v_call: TRBV2; j_call: TRBJ2-2; d_call: TRBD1
cdr3_nt: TGTGCCAGCAGCTTAGAGGTACAGGGGGACTATGGCTACACCTTC; cdr3_aa: CASSLEVQGDYGYTF; clone_size: -; v_call: TRBV11-2; j_call: TRBJ1-2; d_call: TRBD1
cdr3_nt: TGCGCCAGCAGCCAGCGGGAGTCTTACAATGAGCAGTTCTTC; cdr3_aa: CASSQRESYNEQFF; clone_size: -; v_call: TRBV5-1; j_call: TRBJ2-1; d_call: TRBD2
cdr3_nt: TGCAGTGCTAAGTACGGAGAGCAGTTCTTC; cdr3_aa: CSAKYGEQFF; clone_size: -; v_call: TRBV20-1; j_call: TRBJ2-1; d_call: -
cdr3_nt: TGTGCCAGCAGTTTATTCCTCCCACAGGTGCTAGCGGTGAATGAGCAGTTCTTC; cdr3_aa: CASSLFLPQVLAVNEQFF; clone_size: -; v_call: TRBV27; j_call: TRBJ2-1; d_call: TRBD2
cdr3_nt: TGTGCCAGCAGCTCCGGACAGGTCGGGGAGCTGTTTTTT; cdr3_aa: CASSSGQVGELFF; clone_size: once; v_call: TRBV7-2; j_call: TRBJ2-2; d_call: TRBD1
cdr3_nt: TGTGCCAGCAGCTTTCGGGGGAGCATGAATACGCAGTATTTT; cdr3_aa: CASSFRGSMNTQYF; clone_size: -; v_call: TRBV7-8; j_call: TRBJ2-3; d_call: -
cdr3_nt: TGCGCCAGCAGCCAAGATCCCTTGGGGAACACTGAAGCTTTCTTT; cdr3_aa: CASSQDPLGNTEAFF; clone_size: -; v_call: TRBV4-1; j_call: TRBJ1-1; d_call: -
cdr3_nt: TGTGCCAGCAGCCAAAGTCCCCCGGGAGGCGAGCAGTACTTC; cdr3_aa: CASSQSPPGGEQYF; clone_size: -; v_call: TRBV5-6; j_call: TRBJ2-7; d_call: TRBD2
cdr3_nt: TGTGCCACCAGCAGAGATGCGGAGCTGAGCTCCTACAATGAGCAGTTCTTC; cdr3_aa: CATSRDAELSSYNEQFF; clone_size: -; v_call: TRBV15; j_call: TRBJ2-1; d_call: -
cdr3_nt: TGTGCCAGCAGCTTAACTAGCGGGAGCCCTGCCGAGCAGTACTTC; cdr3_aa: CASSLTSGSPAEQYF; clone_size: -; v_call: TRBV7-3; j_call: TRBJ2-7; d_call: TRBD2
cdr3_nt: TGTGCCAGCAGCAGAGGGACGTCCGCGAACACCGGGGAGCTGTTTTTT; cdr3_aa: CASSRGTSANTGELFF; clone_size: -; v_call: TRBV7-3; j_call: TRBJ2-2; d_call: -
cdr3_nt: TGTGCCAGTATCCCGAGGGGCCTAGGAAACACCATATATTTT; cdr3_aa: CASIPRGLGNTIYF; clone_size: -; v_call: TRBV19; j_call: TRBJ1-3; d_call: -
cdr3_nt: TGTGCCAGCAGTTTAAGGCTAGCGGGAGGGATGTATCAAGAGACCCAGTACTTC; cdr3_aa: CASSLRLAGGMYQETQYF; clone_size: -; v_call: TRBV27; j_call: TRBJ2-5; d_call: TRBD2
cdr3_nt: TGTGCCAGCACCAGCGGGAGGTACGGCACAGATACGCAGTATTTT; cdr3_aa: CASTSGRYGTDTQYF; clone_size: few; v_call: TRBV28; j_call: TRBJ2-3; d_call: TRBD2
cdr3_nt: TGCGCCAGCAGGCCAGGGGGCGCGATGACTAATGAAAAACTGTTTTTT; cdr3_aa: CASRPGGAMTNEKLFF; clone_size: once; v_call: TRBV5-1; j_call: TRBJ1-4; d_call: TRBD1
cdr3_nt: TGTGCCAGCAGTGAATTTAGCTTGACAGATACGCAGTATTTT; cdr3_aa: CASSEFSLTDTQYF; clone_size: few; v_call: TRBV25-1; j_call: TRBJ2-3; d_call: -
cdr3_nt: TGTGCCAGCAGTTACTCGATGGGACAGTATAATTCACCCCTCCACTTT; cdr3_aa: CASSYSMGQYNSPLHF; clone_size: -; v_call: TRBV6-5; j_call: TRBJ1-6; d_call: TRBD1